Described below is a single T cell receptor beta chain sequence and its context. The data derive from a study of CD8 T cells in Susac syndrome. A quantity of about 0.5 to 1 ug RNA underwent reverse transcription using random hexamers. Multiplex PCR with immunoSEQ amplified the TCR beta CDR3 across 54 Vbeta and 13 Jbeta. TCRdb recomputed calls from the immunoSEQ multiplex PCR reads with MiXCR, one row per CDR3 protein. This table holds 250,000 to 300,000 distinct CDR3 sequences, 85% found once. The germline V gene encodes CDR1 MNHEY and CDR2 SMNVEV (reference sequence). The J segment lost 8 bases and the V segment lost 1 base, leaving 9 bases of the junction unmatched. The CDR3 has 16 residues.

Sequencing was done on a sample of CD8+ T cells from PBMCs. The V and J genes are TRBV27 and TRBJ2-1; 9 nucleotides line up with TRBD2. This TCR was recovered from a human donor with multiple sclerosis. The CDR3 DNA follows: TGTGCCAGCAGTTTATTGACTAGCGGACTACAAGATGAGCAGTTCTTC. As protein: CASSLLTSGLQDEQFF.